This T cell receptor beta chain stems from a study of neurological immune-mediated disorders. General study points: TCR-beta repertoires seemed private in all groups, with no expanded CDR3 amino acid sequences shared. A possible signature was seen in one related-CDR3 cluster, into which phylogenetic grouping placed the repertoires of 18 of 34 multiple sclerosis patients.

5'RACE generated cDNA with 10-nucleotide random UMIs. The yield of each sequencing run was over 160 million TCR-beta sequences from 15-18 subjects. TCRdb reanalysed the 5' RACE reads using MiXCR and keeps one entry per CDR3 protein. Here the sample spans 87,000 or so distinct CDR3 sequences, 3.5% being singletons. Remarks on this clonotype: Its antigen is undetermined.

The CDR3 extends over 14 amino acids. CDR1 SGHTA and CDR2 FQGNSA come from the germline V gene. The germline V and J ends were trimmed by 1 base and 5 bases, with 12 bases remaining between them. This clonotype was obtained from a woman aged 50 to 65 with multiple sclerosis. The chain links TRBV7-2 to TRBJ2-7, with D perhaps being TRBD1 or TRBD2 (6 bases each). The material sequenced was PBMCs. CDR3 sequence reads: CASSLGGAGNEQYF. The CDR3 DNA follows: TGTGCCAGCAGCTTAGGGGGGGCAGGTAACGAGCAGTACTTC. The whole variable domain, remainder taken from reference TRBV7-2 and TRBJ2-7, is GAGVSQSPSNKVTEKGKDVELRCDPISGHTALYWYRQSLGQGLEFLIYFQGNSAPDKSGLPSDRFSAERTGGSVSTLTIQRTQQEDSAVYLCASSLGGAGNEQYFGPGTRLTVT.